The text below deals with one T cell receptor (beta chain). This sample is part of a study of preoperative IRX-2 immunotherapy in early breast cancer. Treatment specified: preoperative locoregional IRX-2 cytokine immunotherapy. This phase Ib study tested locoregional IRX-2 cytokine immunotherapy given before surgery. Sequencing was performed with immunoSEQ multiplex PCR; in TCRdb, only in-frame clones are kept and a portion is missing. The data hold about 23,000 clones, with around 95% observed a single time. V was cut by 4 bases and J by 5 bases, with 9 bases left in between. The CDR3 runs 11 residues. Germline lookup yields CDR1 DFQATT and CDR2 SNEGSKA (reference sequence).

The chain joins TRBV20-1 to TRBJ2-7; D unclear. The sequenced sample was tumor tissue, obtained after IRX-2 immunotherapy. The clonotype was recovered from a human donor with breast cancer. CDR3 DNA: TGCAGTGCTATCCCCCTCAACGAGCAGTACTTC. Translated: CSAIPLNEQYF.